The next 17 T cell receptor beta chains were all read from a single sample in a study of T cells after yellow fever vaccination. TCRdb itself ran the 5' RACE reads through MiXCR, one entry per CDR3 protein. The sample lists 100,000 to 150,000 distinct CDR3 sequences; roughly 6.7% were seen once. The sample consisted of CD4+ T cells sorted from PBMCs, taken less than 11 days after the first yellow fever vaccination. The source is a man younger than 35 who received the YFV17D yellow fever vaccine.

This clonotype was found many times. V is TRBV27 and J is TRBJ2-7; 8 bases fit TRBD2. Germline loops: CDR1 MNHEY, CDR2 SMNVEV (reference sequence). Losses at the gene ends were 3 bases for V and 1 base for J; bases not matched to a gene: 8. The CDR3 covers 16 residues. CDR3 amino acids: CASSFLSAGGSYEQYF. The CDR3 DNA sequence: TGTGCCAGCAGTTTCCTTTCGGCGGGGGGTTCCTACGAGCAGTACTTC.

This clonotype was recorded at least ten times. The CDR3 is CASNRQGSQETQYF. CDR3 bases: TGTGCCAGCAACCGCCAGGGCTCGCAAGAGACCCAGTACTTC. The chain employs TRBV6-1 and TRBJ2-5, with D tentatively TRBD1 (5 bases). With 7 bases removed from V and 2 bases from J, the gap between germline ends came to 14 bases. The germline CDR1 and CDR2 sequences are MNHNS and SASEGT. The CDR3 consists of 14 residues.

This clonotype was counted many times. J is TRBJ1-2 and V is TRBV24-1; 8 positions match TRBD1. CDR1 KGHDR and CDR2 SFDVKD come from the germline V gene. The CDR3 extends over 12 amino acids. Losses at the gene ends were 12 bases for V and 6 bases for J; bases not matched to a gene: 8. The CDR3 reads CASRDRGNGYTF. CDR3 sequence (DNA): TGTGCCTCCCGAGACAGGGGAAATGGCTACACCTTC.

The V gene is TRBV5-1, the J gene TRBJ2-5; possibly TRBD2 for D (6 bases). The CDR3 is 13 amino acids. V was clipped by 5 bases and J by 3 bases, with 11 bases between them. Germline-derived CDR1 and CDR2 are SGHRS and YFSETQ. CDR3 nucleotide sequence: TGCGCCAGCAGAAGGAGGGTTGAAGAGACCCAGTACTTC. This encodes CASRRRVEETQYF. Full variable domain (remainder filled in from reference TRBV5-1 and TRBJ2-5): KAGVTQTPRYLIKTRGQQVTLSCSPISGHRSVSWYQQTPGQGLQFLFEYFSETQRNKGNFPGRFSGRQFSNSRSEMNVSTLELGDSALYLCASRRRVEETQYFGPGTRLLVL.

This clonotype was counted ten times or more. This chain joins TRBV7-2 and TRBJ2-2, with D uncertain. Germline V gene data show CDR1 as SGHTA and CDR2 as FQGNSA. The CDR3 runs to 13 residues. V was pared by 5 bases and J by 5 bases, with 9 bases between. The chain's CDR3 is CASSLRLTGELFF. In DNA form, the CDR3 reads TGTGCCAGCAGCCTAAGATTAACCGGGGAGCTGTTTTTT.

This clonotype occurred many times. The chain is built from TRBV7-2 and TRBJ2-7, with D maybe TRBD2 (5 bases). Germline V gene lookup returns CDR1 SGHTA and CDR2 FQGNSA. This CDR3 region has 13 residues. Trimming took off 7 bases at V and 1 base at J, with 11 bases between the two ends. In DNA, the CDR3 is TGTGCCAGCACCACGGGGTTGTCCTACGAGCAGTACTTC. This sequence encodes CASTTGLSYEQYF.

This clonotype was found many times. J is TRBJ1-3 and V is TRBV7-3; D possibly corresponds to TRBD1 (5 bases). Germline-derived CDR1 and CDR2 are SGHTA and FQGTGA. V was clipped by 2 bases and J by 2 bases, with 7 bases between them. This CDR3 comprises 14 residues. The CDR3 DNA sequence: TGTGCCAGCAGCTTAGCGGGGGCTGGAAACACCATATATTTT. Translating gives CASSLAGAGNTIYF. Filled out from reference TRBV7-3 and TRBJ1-3, the complete variable domain reads GAGVSQTPSNKVTEKGKYVELRCDPISGHTALYWYRQSLGQGPEFLIYFQGTGAADDSGLPNDRFFAVRPEGSVSTLKIQRTERGDSAVYLCASSLAGAGNTIYFGEGSWLTVV.

This clonotype came up many times. This rearrangement joins TRBV4-1 to TRBJ2-5, with 8 bases lining up with TRBD1. The CDR3 length is 16 residues. Per germline, CDR1 MGHRA and CDR2 YSYEKL. The trim removed 0 bases at V and 7 bases at J, leaving 10 bases unmatched. The CDR3 coding sequence is TGCGCCAGCAGCCAAGACTGGGACAGGCGGATCGGGACCCAGTACTTC. Its translation: CASSQDWDRRIGTQYF.

This clonotype was counted ten times or more. This chain joins TRBV7-8 and TRBJ2-1; unclear D gene. The V end lost 5 bases, the J end lost 0 bases, and 8 bases lay between the germline ends. Germline assignment: CDR1 SGHVS and CDR2 FQNEAQ. This CDR3 has 14 amino acids. The CDR3 nucleotides read TGTGCCAGCAGCCCAGGCCGCTCCTACAATGAGCAGTTCTTC. It translates to CASSPGRSYNEQFF.

This clonotype was seen ten or more times. The J gene is TRBJ2-3, the V gene TRBV24-1; 7 nucleotides agree with TRBD1. Germline CDR1 is KGHDR and CDR2 is SFDVKD. The CDR3 is 15 amino acids. V lost 3 bases, J lost 6 bases, and 8 bases stayed unmatched. The CDR3: CATSDEMTGRDTQYF. CDR3 DNA: TGTGCCACCAGTGATGAAATGACAGGGCGGGATACGCAGTATTTT.

This clonotype turned up a few times. The J gene is TRBJ1-2, the V gene TRBV4-1, with a possible D match to TRBD1 (5 bases). Trimming shortened V by 3 bases and J by 1 base, and 12 bases separated the two germline ends. CDR1 and CDR2 (germline): MGHRA, YSYEKL. The CDR3 is made up of 15 amino acids. The CDR3 nucleotides read TGCGCCAGCAGCCATGCCGGGACGGTTAACTATGGCTACACCTTC. Amino acids: CASSHAGTVNYGYTF.

The chain recombines TRBV6-1 with TRBJ2-2; TRBD2 matches at 15 bases. Germline V lookup: CDR1 MNHNS, CDR2 SASEGT. J lost 8 bases, V lost 6 bases, and 13 bases had no gene match. The CDR3 length is 18 residues. The CDR3: CASSVGLAGGLGIGELFF. The DNA of the CDR3 is TGTGCCAGCAGCGTCGGACTAGCGGGGGGGCTTGGTATAGGGGAGCTGTTTTTT.

V and J are TRBV20-1 and TRBJ1-1; maybe TRBD1 (5 bases). CDR3 size: 13 residues. From germline, CDR1 is DFQATT and CDR2 SNEGSKA (reference sequence). V was trimmed by 6 bases and J by 0 bases, leaving 11 bases between them. The CDR3 DNA reads TGCAGTGCGAGACAGAATTTGAACACTGAAGCTTTCTTT. This codes for CSARQNLNTEAFF.

A word on this clonotype: This may be a read error, as it is one base from a much larger clone. This chain uses TRBV7-2 with TRBJ2-2; either TRBD1 or TRBD2 may supply D (6 bases each). Looked up from germline, CDR1 is SGHTA and CDR2 is FQGNSA. The CDR3 is made up of 16 amino acids. The CDR3 region has the DNA TGTGCCATCAGCTTAGGGGCGGGACAGAACACCGGGGAGCTGTTTTTT. Protein product: CAISLGAGQNTGELFF.

This clonotype was observed many times. The V and J genes are TRBV12-3 or TRBV12-4 and TRBJ2-1; D may be TRBD2 (6 bases). With 2 bases removed from V and 0 bases from J, the gap between germline ends came to 8 bases. This CDR3 region has 15 residues. The DNA of the CDR3 is TGTGCCAGCAGTTTACGGGGGAGCTCCTACAATGAGCAGTTCTTC. Translation gives CASSLRGSSYNEQFF.

This clonotype was counted at least ten times. The chain has TRBV18 and TRBJ1-1; 8 bases match TRBD1. The CDR3 extends over 13 amino acids. Per the germline V gene, CDR1 is KGHSH and CDR2 is LQKENI. Germline trimming cut 4 bases from V and 6 bases from J; bases unmatched to any gene: 4. CDR3 region: CASSRDRSAEAFF. As DNA, the CDR3 is TGTGCCAGCTCACGGGACAGGAGCGCTGAAGCTTTCTTT.

This clonotype was seen many times. The conserved final phenylalanine or tryptophan is absent from the CDR3, which likely points to a read error. It is unclear where the CDR3 begins or ends on the DNA, so no DNA is shown, and the CDR3 is as TCRdb lists it. The V call is TRBV18, the J call TRBJ1-6; the tabulated D call, TRBD1, remains unverified against the DNA. CDR1 and CDR2 from the germline V gene are KGHSH and LQKENI. The CDR3 region is 10 residues in length, termini included. CDR3 protein: CASSPRGGPD.